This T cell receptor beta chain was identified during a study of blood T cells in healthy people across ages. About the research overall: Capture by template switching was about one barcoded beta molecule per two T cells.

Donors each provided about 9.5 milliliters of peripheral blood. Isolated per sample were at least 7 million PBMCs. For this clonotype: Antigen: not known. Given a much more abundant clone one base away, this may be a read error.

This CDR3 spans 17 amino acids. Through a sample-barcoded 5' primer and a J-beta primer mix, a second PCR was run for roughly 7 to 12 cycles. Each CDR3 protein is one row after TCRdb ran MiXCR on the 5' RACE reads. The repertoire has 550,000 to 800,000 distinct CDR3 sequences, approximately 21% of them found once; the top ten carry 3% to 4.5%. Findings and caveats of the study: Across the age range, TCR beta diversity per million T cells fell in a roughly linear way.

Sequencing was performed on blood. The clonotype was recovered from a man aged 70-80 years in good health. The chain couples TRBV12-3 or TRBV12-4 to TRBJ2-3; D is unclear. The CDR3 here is CAGSSRPVVEWKDTQYF. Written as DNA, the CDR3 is TGTGCCGGCAGTTCCCGTCCGGTGGTGGAGTGGAAAGATACGCAGTATTTT.